This T cell receptor (beta chain) appears in the sequencing data of a study of T cells in Graves' hyperthyroidism and ophthalmopathy (dated by TCRdb to between 2018 and 2021). Turning to the overall study: A discovery cohort of about 100 patients, about 43 with Graves' ophthalmopathy and about 58 with stable Graves' hyperthyroidism, was used to find distinguishing TCR V-J signatures. In addition, the study compared T-cell repertoires in thyroid tissue and in blood from about 6 Graves' hyperthyroidism patients. Once sampling was done, hyperthyroidism patients were given methimazole at a starting dose of 30 mg daily, whereas ophthalmopathy patients were given high-dose intravenous methylprednisolone. The 100 or so discovery patients were divided at random into training and test sets in a 7:3 ratio. Prospective prediction of ophthalmopathy was tested in an independent validation cohort consisting of 18 hyperthyroidism patients and 17 patients who later progressed to ophthalmopathy. The paper reports TCR Vbeta CDR3 sequencing of 130 to 150 peripheral blood samples: some 41 ophthalmopathy, about 75 hyperthyroidism and around 17 progressor patients.

This clonotype has ten or more counts. Its antigen has not been determined. No base quality values were provided; no much bigger clone lies one nucleotide off. Stable Graves' hyperthyroidism was defined as no progression to ophthalmopathy during 18 months of follow-up. Hyperthyroidism patients were aged 18 to 65 years and newly diagnosed, with disease duration of less than 2 months. Exclusion was applied to patients with uncontrolled infections, other autoimmune diseases, pregnancy or lactation. Diagnoses were based on clinical symptoms, serum thyroxine and TRAb, thyroid ultrasound and orbital computed tomography. Trizol reagent was used to extract total RNA, and RNA quality was then checked on an Agilent 2100 Bioanalyzer. Amplification of TCR beta CDR3 regions was carried out from RNA transcripts. The first round of RT-PCR for the TCR CDR3 was performed with the HTBI primer set and the Qiagen OneStep RT-PCR kit. The libraries were constructed in a second round of multiplex PCR and then size-selected and purified. Libraries were sequenced paired-end with 100 bp reads on an Illumina HiSeq2000. As for the authors' bioinformatics: SOAPnuke was used to process the raw data, throwing out any read that contained adapters or uncalled bases, had a mean Phred below 15, or lacked an exact constant-primer or identifier match. High-quality paired reads were merged with COPE v1.2.5, and unique nucleotide sequences were defined as clonotypes. Clonotypes were aligned to IMGT TRBV, TRBD and TRBJ reference segments using MiTCR v1.1. The analysis included only V-J combinations with a frequency above 0.0001, which together covered approximately 99% of the repertoires. A TCS score was defined as the ratio between F50 (clonal expansion) and ExV (chaos), using BLOSUM62-based TCRdist between CDR3 peptides within each V-J. Welch's t-statistics and random forest reduced some 510 V-J features to 13, which were used in a naive Bayes classifier (R e1071). Thyroid-blood repertoire similarity was quantified with the Morisita-Horn index. Using fastp at Q25 and MiXCR, TCRdb reprocessed the public reads and kept productive beta chains. Every CDR3 protein is listed once, alongside the most common genes and DNA of its rows. These V and J calls derive from TCRdb rather than the authors' analysis. This sample gives about 98,000 distinct CDR3 sequences in total; roughly 37% of them show up just once. The top ten constitute roughly 10% of the sample.

Results and caveats for the whole study, not just this receptor: Ophthalmopathy was separated from stable hyperthyroidism by a 13 V-J signature model, with around 88% sensitivity and roughly 81% specificity obtained in cross-validation and 80%/75% obtained in testing. No statistical method was used to set the sample size in advance, and investigators knew the group allocation. Most expanded thyroid clonotypes (frequency above 0.001) were also detected in blood, a finding suggesting that blood repertoires may reflect thyroid immune responses. In validation, progression to ophthalmopathy was predicted by the model with more than 65% sensitivity and around 76% specificity, a median of about 6 months before onset.

The germline V gene provides CDR1 SGHRS and CDR2 YFSETQ. The germline ends are 20 bases apart after V is trimmed by 7 bases and J by 2 bases. The CDR3 covers 16 residues, taking in both the cysteine and the phenylalanine. Just CDR3 DNA is preserved here, 48 bases in frame from base 1. This chain joins TRBV5-1 to TRBJ2-3; the D gene is perhaps TRBD2, on 6 matching bases. The sequence came from a woman aged 25 to 39 with Graves' hyperthyroidism. The specimen was peripheral blood or thyroid tissue (not recorded which). The sequenced DNA is TGCGCCAGCTGCGTCGGGGGAAGGGGATACACAGATACGCAGTATTTT. The resulting protein is CASCVGGRGYTDTQYF.